This T cell receptor beta chain appears in the sequencing data of a study of blood T cell repertoires in COVID-19. Study background: Acute-phase and convalescent COVID-19 samples originated in the United States, Italy and Spain. Sources were T cells, B-cell-depleted T cells, or PBMCs; the material itself was cDNA or gDNA.

Germline V lookup: CDR1 SGHRS, CDR2 YFSETQ. The CDR3 contains 16 residues. V dropped 4 bases and J dropped 1; count of bases not matched to a gene: 9. Original processing methods: From reference gene primer amplification, estimates of nucleated cell counts were derived. Measured with immunoSEQ multiplex PCR; TCRdb has only the in-frame clones, and not every one. V, J and clone size reflect that table, while D and trimming were determined from the DNA. The sample lists under 150,000 clones; about 84% were seen once. The clonotype was recovered from a woman aged 50 to 65 with acute or convalescent COVID-19. The J gene is TRBJ1-2, the V gene TRBV5-1; 8 bases agree with TRBD1. Sequencing was carried out using peripheral blood. CDR3 amino acids: CASSPGTGLFNYGYTF. For the CDR3, the DNA is TGCGCCAGCAGCCCGGGGACAGGTTTGTTTAACTATGGCTACACCTTC.